The source of this T cell receptor beta chain is a study of CD8 T cells in Susac syndrome. Regarding the study as a whole: As acknowledged by the study, its TCR sequencing and HLA analysis included a relatively small number of individuals.

Germline loops: CDR1 MNHEY, CDR2 SMNVEV (reference sequence). V shed 4 bases and J 2 bases; nucleotides not matched to a gene: 1. There are 16 residues in the CDR3. Reverse transcription of about 0.5 to 1 ug RNA was performed with random hexamers. Amplification of TCR beta CDR3 by immunoSEQ multiplex PCR spanned 54 Vbeta and 13 Jbeta. TCRdb analysed the immunoSEQ multiplex PCR reads with MiXCR anew, one entry per CDR3 protein. The sample lists roughly 200,000 distinct CDR3 sequences, over 90% occurring once. About this clonotype itself: Its antigen remains unknown.

The T cells that were sequenced for TCR beta were CD8+ and CD4+ cells from blood. TEMRA cells were FACS-enriched and CD8+ and CD4+ T cells negatively isolated. J is TRBJ1-6 and V is TRBV27; 11 bases line up with TRBD1. Sequences were obtained from CD4+ T cells from PBMCs. The sequence came from a human donor with multiple sclerosis. CDR3 bases: TGTGCCAGCAGTTCGGGACAGGGGGCCTATAATTCACCCCTCCACTTT. This codes for CASSSGQGAYNSPLHF.